This T cell receptor (beta chain) is drawn from a study of shared clonotypes between healthy human individuals. Genomic DNA of each subset was evenly split across several immunoSEQ plates. With ten immunoSEQ deep assay plates, unsorted PBMC DNA underwent sequencing. The protocol was immunoSEQ multiplex PCR, while the TCRdb copy is restricted to in-frame clones and leaves out a portion. Of about half a million clones listed, around 79% are singletons. All the donors were Caucasian adults who lived in Nashville, Tennessee. The sequencing sample was made of PBMCs. This TCR derives from a woman aged 35 to 49 in good health. Some clones in this sample may be carry-over from other donors' samples.

The CDR3 reads CASSLAAGAGNTIYF. As DNA, the CDR3 is TGCGCCAGCAGCTTGGCAGCAGGGGCGGGAAACACCATATATTTT. The V call is TRBV5-1, the J call TRBJ1-3, with D tentatively TRBD1 (6 bases). CDR1 and CDR2 from the germline V gene are SGHRS and YFSETQ. V was shortened by 0 bases and J by 4 bases, with 11 bases between the two germline ends. This CDR3 has 15 amino acids.